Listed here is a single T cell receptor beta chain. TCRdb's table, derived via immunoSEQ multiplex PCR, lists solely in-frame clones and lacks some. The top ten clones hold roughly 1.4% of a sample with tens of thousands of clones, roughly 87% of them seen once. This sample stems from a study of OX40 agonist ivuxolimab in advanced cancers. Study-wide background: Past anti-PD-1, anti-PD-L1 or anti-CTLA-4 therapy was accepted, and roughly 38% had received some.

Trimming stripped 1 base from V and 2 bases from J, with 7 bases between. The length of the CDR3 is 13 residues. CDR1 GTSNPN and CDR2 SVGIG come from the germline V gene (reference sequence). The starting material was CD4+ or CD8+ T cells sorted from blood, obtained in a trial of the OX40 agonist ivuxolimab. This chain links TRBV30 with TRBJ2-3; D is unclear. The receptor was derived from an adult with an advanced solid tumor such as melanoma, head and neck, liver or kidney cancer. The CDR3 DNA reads TGTGCCTGGAGTGCCACGTCCACAGATACGCAGTATTTT. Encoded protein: CAWSATSTDTQYF.